This TCR beta chain was sequenced for a study of cytomegalovirus exposure and HLA in healthy donors. Study-wide findings and caveats: In a later analysis, CMV-associated beta chains were mostly HLA-associated, it appeared.

PCR employed 60 Vbeta and 13 Jbeta primers. The repertoire was sequenced with immunoSEQ multiplex PCR; TCRdb's copy has only in-frame clones and lacks some. In the table there are more than 85,000 clones, around 78% of which are singletons. Notes on this clone: Antigen specificity is unknown.

The sequenced sample was PBMCs. This receptor was obtained from a male donor in good health and CMV-seronegative.

The CDR3 sequence is CASSIGGRVTDTQYF. CDR3 sequence (DNA): TGTGCCAGTAGTATTGGGGGCAGGGTCACAGATACGCAGTATTTT. The chain uses TRBV19 and TRBJ2-3; tentative D call: TRBD1 (6 bases). Per the germline V gene, CDR1 is LNHDA and CDR2 is SQIVND (reference sequence). The length of the CDR3 is 15 residues. Trimming left V 3 bases short and J 2 bases short, with 12 bases between.